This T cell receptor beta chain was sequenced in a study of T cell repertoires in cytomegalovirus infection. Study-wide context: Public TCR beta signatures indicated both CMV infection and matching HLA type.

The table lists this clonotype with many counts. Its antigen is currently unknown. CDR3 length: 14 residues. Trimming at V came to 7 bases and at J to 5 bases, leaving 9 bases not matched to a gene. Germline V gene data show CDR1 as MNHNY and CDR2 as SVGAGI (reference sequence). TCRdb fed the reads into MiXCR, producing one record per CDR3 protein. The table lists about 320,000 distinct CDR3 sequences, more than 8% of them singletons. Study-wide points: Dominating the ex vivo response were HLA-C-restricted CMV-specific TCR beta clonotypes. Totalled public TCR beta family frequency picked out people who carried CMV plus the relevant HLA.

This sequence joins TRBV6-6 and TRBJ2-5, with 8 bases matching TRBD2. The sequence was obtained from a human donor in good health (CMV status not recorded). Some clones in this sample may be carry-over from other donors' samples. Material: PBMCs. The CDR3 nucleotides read TGTGCCAGCACTCCCTCGACTAGCGAGGAGACCCAGTACTTC. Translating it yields CASTPSTSEETQYF.